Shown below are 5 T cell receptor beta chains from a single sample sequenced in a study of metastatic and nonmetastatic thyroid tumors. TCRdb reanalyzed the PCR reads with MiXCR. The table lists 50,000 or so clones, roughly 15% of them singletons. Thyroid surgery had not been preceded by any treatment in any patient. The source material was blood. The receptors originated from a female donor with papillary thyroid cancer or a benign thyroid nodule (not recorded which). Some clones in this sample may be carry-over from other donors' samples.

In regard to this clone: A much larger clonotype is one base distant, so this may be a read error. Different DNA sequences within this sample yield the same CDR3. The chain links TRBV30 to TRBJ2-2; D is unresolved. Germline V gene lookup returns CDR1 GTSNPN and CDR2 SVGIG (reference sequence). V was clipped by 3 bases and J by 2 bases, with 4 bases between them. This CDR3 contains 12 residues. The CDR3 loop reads CAWRFNTGELFF. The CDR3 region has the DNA TGTGCCTGGAGGTTTAACACCGGGGAGCTGTTTTTT.

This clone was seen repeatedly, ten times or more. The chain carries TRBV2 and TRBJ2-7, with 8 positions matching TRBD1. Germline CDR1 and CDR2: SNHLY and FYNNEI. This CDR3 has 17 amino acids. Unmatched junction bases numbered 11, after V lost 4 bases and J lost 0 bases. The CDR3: CASSVSGTGVSSYEQYF. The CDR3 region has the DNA TGTGCCAGCAGTGTGTCCGGGACAGGCGTCAGCTCCTACGAGCAGTACTTC.

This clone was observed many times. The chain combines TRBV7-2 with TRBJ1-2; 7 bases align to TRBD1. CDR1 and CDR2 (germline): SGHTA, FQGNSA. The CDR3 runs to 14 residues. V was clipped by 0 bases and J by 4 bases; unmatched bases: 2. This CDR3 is CASSLAGTVYGYTF. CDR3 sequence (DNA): TGTGCCAGCAGCTTAGCCGGGACAGTCTATGGCTACACCTTC.

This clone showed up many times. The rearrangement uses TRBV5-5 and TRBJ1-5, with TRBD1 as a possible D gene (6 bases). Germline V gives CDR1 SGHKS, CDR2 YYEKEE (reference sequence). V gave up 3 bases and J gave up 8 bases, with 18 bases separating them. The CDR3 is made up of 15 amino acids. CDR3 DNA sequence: TGTGCCAGCAGCTCCGAACAGGGATCGGAAAAGCCCCAGCATTTT. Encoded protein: CASSSEQGSEKPQHF.

The CDR3 coding sequence is TGTGCCACCCTGTCTAGGGGGCTCACTGAAGCTTTCTTT. It translates to CATLSRGLTEAFF. The V call is TRBV2, the J call TRBJ1-1; 7 bases map to TRBD1. Germline trimming cut 10 bases from V and 4 bases from J; bases unmatched to any gene: 9. CDR1 SNHLY and CDR2 FYNNEI come from the germline V gene. The CDR3 has 13 amino acids.